This TCR beta chain was sequenced in a study of CD8 T cells in Susac syndrome. The CDR3 length is 16 residues. With V trimmed by 0 bases and J by 7 bases, 8 bases remained unmatched. Germline-derived CDR1 and CDR2 are SGDLS and YYNGEE. The authors reverse transcribed about 0.5 to 1 ug RNA with random hexamers. In TCRdb, the immunoSEQ multiplex PCR reads were re-called with MiXCR into one record per CDR3 protein. The sample holds approximately 150,000 distinct CDR3 sequences, approximately 96% seen once. The chain links TRBV9 to TRBJ2-3, with TRBD2 matching over 10 bases. This sequence was found in a human donor with multiple sclerosis. Sequenced material: CD4+ T cells from PBMCs. The CDR3 protein is CASSVVVAGGSNTQYF. CDR3 sequence (DNA): TGTGCCAGCAGCGTAGTGGTAGCGGGGGGATCGAATACGCAGTATTTT.